The present T cell receptor (beta chain) was sequenced within a study of CD8+CD57+ T cells in acquired aplastic anemia. On the study more broadly: Across the sorted CD4+ and CD8+ cells, DNA amounts averaged approximately 3 ug. Healthy donor CD4+ samples were sequenced to a depth that averaged roughly 10 million reads.

Researchers used genomic DNA as the template to profile TCR beta VDJ and CDR3. TCRdb analysed the reads with MiXCR anew, one entry per CDR3 protein. This sample has tens of thousands of distinct CDR3 sequences, with around 73% found just once. V was cut by 7 bases and J by 3 bases, with 15 bases left in between. Germline V gene sequence: CDR1 SQVTM, CDR2 ANQGSEA. The CDR3 has 13 residues. Concerning this clonotype itself: Its specificity is unknown.

General observations from the study: About 29 shared CD8+ CDR3s appeared highly expressed within patients' immunodominant clones. Patient and control CD8+ Simpson's diversity was not significantly different.

Input material: sorted CD4+, CD8+, or CD8+CD57+ T cells (not recorded which) from PBMCs. This chain joins TRBV29-1 and TRBJ2-5; TRBD1 might be the D (6 bases). The receptor was isolated from a human donor in good health, serving as a control. CDR3 in DNA: TGCAGCGGATCTAAAGGGGGTAAAGAGACCCAGTACTTC. Translating it yields CSGSKGGKETQYF.